This T cell receptor (beta chain) derives from a study of read filtering for tumor transcriptome and immune sequencing. For the study at large: Mean patient age was roughly 66 years, range about 45 to 85; approximately 18 male, around 14 female. TCR-mapped reads were about 3.5 to 10.27 million with IR-seq versus roughly 80 to 1,300 with RNA-seq. General observations from the study: The CD138-negative fraction was mixed bone marrow immune cells, not pure T cells.

This library used around 400 ng RNA and molecular barcoded adaptors spanning alpha/delta and beta/gamma chains. MiXCR, applied by TCRdb to the reads, yields one record per CDR3 protein. The table records fewer than 45,000 distinct CDR3 sequences, approximately 12% of them present only once. At the time of active disease, bone marrow was collected from every patient. At least ten counts were recorded for this clonotype. Its antigen is currently unknown. The ends were cut back, 2 bases at V and 2 bases at J, with 13 bases in the middle. This CDR3 is 15 amino acids long. CDR1 and CDR2 (germline): MDHEN, SYDVKM.

Sample: a population of CD138-negative cells sorted from bone marrow. The V call is TRBV28, the J call TRBJ2-7; D possibly corresponds to TRBD1 (6 bases). The sequence was obtained from a donor over 35 with multiple myeloma. Here the CDR3 DNA reads TGTGCCAGCAGTTTAGAAATGGGGGCCACCTACGAGCAGTACTTC. Amino acid sequence: CASSLEMGATYEQYF.